These 17 T cell receptor beta chains came from one sample sequenced in a study of kidney transplant recipient with SARS-CoV-2 infection. TCRdb re-called the reads through MiXCR, storing one row per CDR3 protein. The table shows 200,000 to 300,000 distinct CDR3 sequences, with 25% to 35% occurring only once. This material consisted of a blood sample, taken at baseline and on approximately day 120 from a kidney transplant recipient. The origin of the receptors is a male patient aged 30 to 40 who had COVID-19 and was a kidney transplant recipient. Some T cells may have come from the graft donor.

This clonotype was counted at least ten times. One junction end does not reproduce the germline sequence, and a read error may be involved. The chain joins TRBV7-9 to TRBJ2-1, with TRBD2 matching over 9 bases. The CDR3 runs to 15 residues. From germline, CDR1 is SEHNR and CDR2 FQNEAQ (reference sequence). The CDR3 nucleotides read TGTGCCAGCACCTTAGCGGGAGTCGCCTACAATGAGCAGTTCTTC. Amino acids: CASTLAGVAYNEQFF.

As regards this clonotype: A much bigger clone sits one base away, suggesting this may be a read error. CDR3 sequence: CASSRRRGWGGQYF. The CDR3 region has the DNA TGTGCCAGCAGCCGTCGGAGGGGCTGGGGCGGGCAGTACTTC. The genes are TRBV5-6 and TRBJ2-7; D perhaps matches TRBD2 (6 bases). Deletions cut 4 bases from V and 9 bases from J, with 20 bases between. Per germline, CDR1 SGHDT and CDR2 YYEEEE. The CDR3 is 14 residues long.

The chain joins TRBV6-6 to TRBJ2-1, with 10 bases aligning to TRBD2. Trimming removed 6 bases from V and 6 bases from J; junction bases left unmatched: 5. The CDR3 is 14 amino acids. Looked up from germline, CDR1 is MNHNY and CDR2 is SVGAGI (reference sequence). CDR3: CASSGSSGSNEQFF. The CDR3 coding sequence is TGTGCCAGCAGCGGGTCTAGCGGGAGCAATGAGCAGTTCTTC.

This clonotype came up many times. V and J are TRBV19 and TRBJ1-2; weak D call: TRBD1 (5 bases). Germline loops: CDR1 LNHDA, CDR2 SQIVND (reference sequence). V was trimmed by 5 bases and J by 4 bases, leaving 23 bases between them. This CDR3 spans 17 amino acids. The CDR3 spells CASSDIWTNRKTYGYTF. The DNA for the CDR3 is TGTGCCAGTAGTGACATATGGACAAATCGAAAGACCTATGGCTACACCTTC. The whole variable domain, filled in from reference TRBV19 and TRBJ1-2, reads DGGITQSPKYLFRKEGQNVTLSCEQNLNHDAMYWYRQDPGQGLRLIYYSQIVNDFQKGDIAEGYSVSREKKESFPLTVTSAQKNPTAFYLCASSDIWTNRKTYGYTFGSGTRLTVV.

Remarks on this clonotype: A much larger clone differs by one base, so this may be a read error. The chain links TRBV25-1 to TRBJ2-1; D uncertain. Trimming took off 3 bases at V and 7 bases at J, with 13 bases between the two ends. CDR1 and CDR2 from the germline V gene are MGHDK and SYGVNS. This CDR3 is built from 14 residues. CDR3 sequence: CASSDGPSTNEQFF. CDR3 nucleotide sequence: TGTGCCAGCAGTGATGGCCCCTCTACAAATGAGCAGTTCTTC.

This clonotype was observed many times. The chain is built from TRBV6-4 and TRBJ2-2; a possible D gene is TRBD1 (6 bases). The germline V gene has CDR1 MRHNA and CDR2 SNTAGT. V was pared by 0 bases and J by 3 bases, with 11 bases between. The CDR3 loop spans 16 amino acids. The DNA of the CDR3 is TGTGCCAGCAGTGACTCGACCAGGGGCGACACCGGGGAGCTGTTTTTT. Amino acids: CASSDSTRGDTGELFF.

Note on this clonotype: A far larger clone lies a single base away; this is likely a read error. The rearrangement joins TRBV12-3 or TRBV12-4 to TRBJ2-4; 9 nucleotides align to TRBD1. With 5 bases clipped from V and 15 bases from J, the junction kept 20 bases outside the gene matches. This CDR3 comprises 16 residues. This chain's CDR3 is CASSPSTGQGYYERYF. CDR3 coding DNA: TGTGCCAGCAGTCCCAGTACTGGACAGGGGTACTACGAGCGGTACTTC.

This clonotype appeared many times. The chain joins TRBV20-1 to TRBJ2-7; no clear D gene. In germline, CDR1 is DFQATT, CDR2 SNEGSKA (reference sequence). The CDR3 runs to 14 residues. The V and J ends lost 0 bases and 3 bases respectively, with 12 bases between them. CDR3 protein: CSARDLPPNYEQYF. CDR3 in DNA: TGCAGTGCTAGAGACCTTCCCCCCAACTACGAGCAGTACTTC.

This clonotype was seen repeatedly, ten times or more. The CDR3 spells CASSYREYEQYF. The CDR3 DNA is TGTGCCAGCAGTTATCGGGAGTACGAGCAGTACTTC. The rearrangement links TRBV6-2 or TRBV6-3 to TRBJ2-7; tentative D call: TRBD2 (6 bases). This CDR3 is built from 12 residues. Germline lookup yields CDR1 MNHEY and CDR2 SVGEGT. V dropped 3 bases and J dropped 4 bases, with 7 bases sitting between them.

In its sample, this clonotype was seen many times. This chain joins TRBV6-5 and TRBJ1-2; D is unclear. Germline V gene lookup returns CDR1 MNHEY and CDR2 SVGAGI. The CDR3 sequence is 13 residues long. Trimming removed 5 bases at V and 5 bases at J, with 12 bases between. The CDR3 sequence: CASSGPTLYGYTF. CDR3 DNA: TGTGCCAGCAGTGGACCCACCCTATATGGCTACACCTTC.

This clonotype was recorded at least ten times. The chain uses TRBV6-5 and TRBJ2-7, with D perhaps being TRBD1 or TRBD2 (6 bases each). The germline V gene encodes CDR1 MNHEY and CDR2 SVGAGI. The CDR3 sequence is 13 residues long. Trimming cost V 5 bases and J 7 bases, with 15 bases left between them. CDR3 coding DNA: TGTGCCAGCAGTACGAGGGGGGTTCTGGAGCAGTACTTC. It is translated as CASSTRGVLEQYF.

The table lists this clonotype with many counts. J is TRBJ2-7 and V is TRBV28; no clear D. Germline-derived CDR1 and CDR2 are MDHEN and SYDVKM. The CDR3 runs 13 residues. V was pared by 2 bases and J by 3 bases, with 8 bases between. The CDR3 sequence: CASSLKRYYEQYF. Written as DNA, the CDR3 is TGTGCCAGCAGTTTAAAACGGTACTACGAGCAGTACTTC. Variable domain in full (rest from reference TRBV28 and TRBJ2-7): DVKVTQSSRYLVKRTGEKVFLECVQDMDHENMFWYRQDPGLGLRLIYFSYDVKMKEKGDIPEGYSVSREKKERFSLILESASTNQTSMYLCASSLKRYYEQYFGPGTRLTVT.

This clonotype was counted many times. This chain joins TRBV12-3 or TRBV12-4 and TRBJ1-2; D is uncertain. Trimming stripped 4 bases from V and 4 bases from J, with 22 bases between. The CDR3 consists of 17 residues. The CDR3 DNA reads TGTGCCAGCAGTTATTGTTTCACAGCAGGAAAGACCTATGGCTACACCTTC. The encoded protein is CASSYCFTAGKTYGYTF.

This clonotype came up many times. The chain recombines TRBV3-1 with TRBJ1-1; D gene unclear. The CDR3 runs to 17 residues. Trimming took off 4 bases at V and 4 bases at J, with 22 bases between the two ends. CDR1 is LGHDT, CDR2 YNNKEL, per germline (reference sequence). For the CDR3, the DNA is TGTGCCAGCAGCCGTGAGACTCCCATTTCAATTCGCACTGAAGCTTTCTTT. Its translation is CASSRETPISIRTEAFF.

This clonotype occurred many times. The chain couples TRBV29-1 to TRBJ1-4; 8 nucleotides match TRBD1. CDR1 is SQVTM, CDR2 ANQGSEA, per germline. V was clipped by 3 bases and J by 4 bases; unmatched bases: 1. CDR3 length equals 13 residues. The CDR3 sequence: CSVDGQGNEKLFF. The DNA for the CDR3 is TGCAGCGTTGACGGACAGGGTAATGAAAAACTGTTTTTT.

As for this clonotype: It may be a read error: a sequence one base away is much more abundant. No conserved phenylalanine or tryptophan is present at the end of the CDR3, so a read error is the likely explanation. The J gene is TRBJ1-2, the V gene TRBV7-1, with no clear D. TRBV7-1 is treated as an ORF (open reading frame) with a function not yet certain. The CDR3 runs 17 residues. CDR3 nucleotide sequence: TGTGCCAGCAGCACTAAGGGTCACGAGGGAAAGACCTATGACTACACCTTA. Protein product: CASSTKGHEGKTYDYTL.

This clonotype occurred a few times. This chain connects TRBV20-1 to TRBJ2-2; D remains unclear. Germline loops: CDR1 DFQATT, CDR2 SNEGSKA (reference sequence). V lost 6 bases to trimming and J lost 8 bases, with 16 bases between them. The CDR3 is 13 amino acids. As DNA, the CDR3 is TGCAGTGCGAGATTCACGAGATATGGGGAGCTGTTTTTT. Translation: CSARFTRYGELFF.